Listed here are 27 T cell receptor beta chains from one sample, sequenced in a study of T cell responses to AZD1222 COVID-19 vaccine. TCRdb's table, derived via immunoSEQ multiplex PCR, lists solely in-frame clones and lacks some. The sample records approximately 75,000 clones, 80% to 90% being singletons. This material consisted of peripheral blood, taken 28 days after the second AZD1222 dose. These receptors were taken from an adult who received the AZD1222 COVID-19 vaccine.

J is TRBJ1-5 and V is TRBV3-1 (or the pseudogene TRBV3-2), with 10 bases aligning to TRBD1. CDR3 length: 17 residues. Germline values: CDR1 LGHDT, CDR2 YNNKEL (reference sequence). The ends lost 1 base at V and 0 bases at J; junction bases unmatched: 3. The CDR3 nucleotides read TGTGCCAGCAGCCAAGGGACAGGGGGGGCTAGCAATCAGCCCCAGCATTTT. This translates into CASSQGTGGASNQPQHF.

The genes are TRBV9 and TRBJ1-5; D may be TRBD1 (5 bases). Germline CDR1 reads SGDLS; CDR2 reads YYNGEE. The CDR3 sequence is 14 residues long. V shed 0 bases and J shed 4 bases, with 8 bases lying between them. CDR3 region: CASSVAGGNQPQHF. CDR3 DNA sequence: TGTGCCAGCAGCGTAGCTGGGGGTAATCAGCCCCAGCATTTT.

This CDR3 is CAWTASPLRTEAFF. The CDR3 DNA follows: TGTGCCTGGACGGCAAGCCCGCTTCGCACTGAAGCTTTCTTT. The chain joins TRBV30 to TRBJ1-1; D gene unclear. This CDR3 comprises 14 residues. The germline V gene encodes CDR1 GTSNPN and CDR2 SVGIG (reference sequence). The V end was cut by 4 bases, the J end by 4 bases, with 16 bases between.

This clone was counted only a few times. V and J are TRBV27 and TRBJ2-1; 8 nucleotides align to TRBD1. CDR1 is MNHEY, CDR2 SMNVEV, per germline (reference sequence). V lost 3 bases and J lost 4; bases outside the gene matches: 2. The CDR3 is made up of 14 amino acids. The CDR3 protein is CASSLDRAYNEQFF. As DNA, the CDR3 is TGTGCCAGCAGTTTGGACAGGGCTTACAATGAGCAGTTCTTC.

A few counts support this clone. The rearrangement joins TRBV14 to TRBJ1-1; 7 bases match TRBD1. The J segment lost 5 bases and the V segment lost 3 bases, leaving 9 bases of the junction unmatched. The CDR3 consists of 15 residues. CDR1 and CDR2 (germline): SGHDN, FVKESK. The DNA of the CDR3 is TGTGCCAGCAGCCACTATAAGACAGGGTTAACTGAAGCTTTCTTT. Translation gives CASSHYKTGLTEAFF.

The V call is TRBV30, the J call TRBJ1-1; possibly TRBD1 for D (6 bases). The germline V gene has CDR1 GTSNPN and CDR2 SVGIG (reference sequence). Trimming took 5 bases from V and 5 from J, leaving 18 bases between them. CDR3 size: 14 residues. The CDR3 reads CAWSPGVKSTEAFF. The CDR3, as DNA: TGTGCCTGGTCTCCAGGGGTTAAATCTACTGAAGCTTTCTTT.

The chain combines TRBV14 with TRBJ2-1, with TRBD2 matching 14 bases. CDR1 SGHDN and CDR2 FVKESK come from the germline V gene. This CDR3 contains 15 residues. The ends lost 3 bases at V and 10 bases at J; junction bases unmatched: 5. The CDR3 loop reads CASSQGLAGAGEQFF. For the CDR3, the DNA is TGTGCCAGCAGCCAGGGACTAGCGGGGGCCGGGGAGCAGTTCTTC.

This chain's CDR3 is CASSLLLGEAFF. The CDR3 DNA reads as TGTGCCAGCAGCCTTCTACTGGGAGAAGCTTTCTTT. The V call is TRBV6-5, the J call TRBJ1-1; unclear D gene. Germline V gene data show CDR1 as MNHEY and CDR2 as SVGAGI. Trimming removed 6 bases from V and 8 bases from J, with 13 bases in between. There are 12 residues in the CDR3.

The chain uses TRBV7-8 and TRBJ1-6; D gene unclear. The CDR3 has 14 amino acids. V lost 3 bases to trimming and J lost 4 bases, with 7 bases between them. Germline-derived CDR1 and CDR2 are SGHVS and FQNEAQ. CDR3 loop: CASSLTGYNSPLHF. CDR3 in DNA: TGTGCCAGCAGCTTGACCGGATATAATTCACCCCTCCACTTT.

The CDR3 region has the DNA TGCGCCAGCAGCCTCGACGGTCTGGGAGGAAACACCATATATTTT. It encodes CASSLDGLGGNTIYF. This sequence joins TRBV4-1 and TRBJ1-3, with D unresolved. Germline V gene data show CDR1 as MGHRA and CDR2 as YSYEKL. V was shortened by 4 bases and J by 4 bases, with 14 bases between the two germline ends. The CDR3 is made up of 15 amino acids.

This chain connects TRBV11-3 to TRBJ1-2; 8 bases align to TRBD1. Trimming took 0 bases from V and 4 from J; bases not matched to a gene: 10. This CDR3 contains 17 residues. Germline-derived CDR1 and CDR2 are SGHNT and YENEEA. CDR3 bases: TGTGCCAGCAGCTTAGAAAAAGCAGGGGGCCCCATCTATGGCTACACCTTC. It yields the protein CASSLEKAGGPIYGYTF.

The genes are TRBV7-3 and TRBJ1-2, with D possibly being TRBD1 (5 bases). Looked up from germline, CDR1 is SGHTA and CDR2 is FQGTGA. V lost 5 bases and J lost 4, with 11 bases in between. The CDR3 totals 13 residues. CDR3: CASSPGGTYGYTF. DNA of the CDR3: TGTGCCAGCAGCCCCGGGGGAACCTATGGCTACACCTTC.

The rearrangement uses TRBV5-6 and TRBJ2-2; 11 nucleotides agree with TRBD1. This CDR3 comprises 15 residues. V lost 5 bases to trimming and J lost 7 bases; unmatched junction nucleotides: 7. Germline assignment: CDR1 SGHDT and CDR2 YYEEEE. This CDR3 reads CASSFGTGGYGELFF. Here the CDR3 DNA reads TGTGCCAGCAGTTTCGGGACAGGGGGTTACGGGGAGCTGTTTTTT.

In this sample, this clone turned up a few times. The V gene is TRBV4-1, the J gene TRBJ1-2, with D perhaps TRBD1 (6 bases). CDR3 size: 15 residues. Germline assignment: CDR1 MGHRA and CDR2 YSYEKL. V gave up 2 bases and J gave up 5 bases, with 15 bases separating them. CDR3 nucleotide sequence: TGCGCCAGCAGCCAACAGGCTTCAGGGGCTTATGGCTACACCTTC. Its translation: CASSQQASGAYGYTF.

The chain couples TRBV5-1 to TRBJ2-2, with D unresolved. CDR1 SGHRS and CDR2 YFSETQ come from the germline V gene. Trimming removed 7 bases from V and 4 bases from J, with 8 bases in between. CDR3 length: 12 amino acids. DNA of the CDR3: TGCGCCAGCCGACAAGGCACCGGGGAGCTGTTTTTT. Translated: CASRQGTGELFF. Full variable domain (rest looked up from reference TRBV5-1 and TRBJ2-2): KAGVTQTPRYLIKTRGQQVTLSCSPISGHRSVSWYQQTPGQGLQFLFEYFSETQRNKGNFPGRFSGRQFSNSRSEMNVSTLELGDSALYLCASRQGTGELFFGEGSRLTVL.

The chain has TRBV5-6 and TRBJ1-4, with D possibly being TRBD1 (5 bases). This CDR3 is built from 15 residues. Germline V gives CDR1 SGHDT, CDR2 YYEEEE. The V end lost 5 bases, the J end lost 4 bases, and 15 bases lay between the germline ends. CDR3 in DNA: TGTGCCAGCAGGAGTTTTGGGGGACTTAATGAAAAACTGTTTTTT. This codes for CASRSFGGLNEKLFF.

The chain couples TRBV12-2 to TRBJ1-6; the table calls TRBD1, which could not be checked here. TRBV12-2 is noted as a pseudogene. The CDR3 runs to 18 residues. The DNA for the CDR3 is TGTGCAAGTCGCCCAGAATTACTGGGCAGCCGAAATAATTCACCCCTCCACTTT. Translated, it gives CASRPELLGSRNNSPLHF.

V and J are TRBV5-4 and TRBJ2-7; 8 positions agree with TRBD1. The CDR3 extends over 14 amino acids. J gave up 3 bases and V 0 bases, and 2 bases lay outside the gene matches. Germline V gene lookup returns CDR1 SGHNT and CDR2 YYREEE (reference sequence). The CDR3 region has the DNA TGTGCCAGCAGCTTGGGGGGACAGGACTACGAGCAGTACTTC. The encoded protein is CASSLGGQDYEQYF.

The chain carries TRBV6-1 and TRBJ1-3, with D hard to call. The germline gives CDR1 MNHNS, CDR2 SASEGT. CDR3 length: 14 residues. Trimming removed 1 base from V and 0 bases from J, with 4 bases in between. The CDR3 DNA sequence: TGTGCCAGCAGTGAAGGAGCCTCTGGAAACACCATATATTTT. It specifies CASSEGASGNTIYF.

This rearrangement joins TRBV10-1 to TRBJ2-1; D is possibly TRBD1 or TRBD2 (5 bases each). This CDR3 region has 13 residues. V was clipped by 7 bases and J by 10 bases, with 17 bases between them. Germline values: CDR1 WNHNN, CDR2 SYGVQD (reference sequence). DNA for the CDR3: TGCGCCAGCACCCGGGACCCCCCCGGAGAGCAGTTCTTC. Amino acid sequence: CASTRDPPGEQFF.

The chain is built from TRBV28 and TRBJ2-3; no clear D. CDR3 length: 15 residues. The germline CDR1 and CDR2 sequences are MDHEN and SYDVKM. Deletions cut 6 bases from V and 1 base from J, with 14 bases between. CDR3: CASSKQSKGTDTQYF. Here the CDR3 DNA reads TGTGCCAGCAGCAAGCAGTCTAAGGGCACAGATACGCAGTATTTT.

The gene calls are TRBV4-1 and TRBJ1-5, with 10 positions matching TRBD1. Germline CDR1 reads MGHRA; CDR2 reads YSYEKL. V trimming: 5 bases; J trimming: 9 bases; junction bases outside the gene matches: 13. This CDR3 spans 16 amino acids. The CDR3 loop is CASSNPGQGLSGPQHF. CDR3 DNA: TGCGCCAGCAGCAACCCGGGACAGGGGCTTTCAGGGCCCCAGCATTTT.

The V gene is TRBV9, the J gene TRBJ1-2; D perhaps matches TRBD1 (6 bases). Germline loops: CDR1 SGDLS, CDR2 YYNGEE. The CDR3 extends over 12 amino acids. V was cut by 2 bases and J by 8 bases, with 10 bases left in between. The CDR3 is CASSVGGYGYTF. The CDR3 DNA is TGTGCCAGCAGCGTTGGGGGCTACGGCTACACCTTC.

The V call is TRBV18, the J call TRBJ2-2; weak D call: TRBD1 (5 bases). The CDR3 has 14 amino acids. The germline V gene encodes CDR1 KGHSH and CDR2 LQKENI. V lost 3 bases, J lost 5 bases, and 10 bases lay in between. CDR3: CASSPQTATGELFF. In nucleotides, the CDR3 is TGTGCCAGCTCACCTCAGACAGCTACCGGGGAGCTGTTTTTT.

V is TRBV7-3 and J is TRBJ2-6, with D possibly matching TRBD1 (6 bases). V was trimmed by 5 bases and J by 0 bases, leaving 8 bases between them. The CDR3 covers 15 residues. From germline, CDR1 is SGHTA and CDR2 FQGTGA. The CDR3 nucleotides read TGTGCCAGCAGCGCAGGGGTCTCTGGGGCCAACGTCCTGACTTTC. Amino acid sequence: CASSAGVSGANVLTF.

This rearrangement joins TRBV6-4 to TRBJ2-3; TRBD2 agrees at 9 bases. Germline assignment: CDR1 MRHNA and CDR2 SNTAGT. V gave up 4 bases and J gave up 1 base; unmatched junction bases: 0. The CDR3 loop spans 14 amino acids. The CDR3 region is CASSASGGTDTQYF. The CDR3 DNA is TGTGCCAGCAGTGCTAGCGGGGGCACAGATACGCAGTATTTT.

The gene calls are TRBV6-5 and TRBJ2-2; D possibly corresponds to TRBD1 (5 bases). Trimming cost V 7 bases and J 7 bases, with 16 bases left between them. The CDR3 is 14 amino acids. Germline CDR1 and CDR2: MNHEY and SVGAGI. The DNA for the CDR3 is TGTGCCAGCACCCAAGGACACCTAGGCGGGGAGCTGTTTTTT. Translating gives CASTQGHLGGELFF.